The 30 T cell receptor beta chains below all came from one sample that was sequenced in a study of cytomegalovirus exposure and HLA in healthy donors. PCR involved 60 Vbeta and 13 Jbeta primers. TCRdb's table, derived via immunoSEQ multiplex PCR, lists solely in-frame clones and lacks some. This table has about 150,000 clones, roughly 80% appearing once. Sequencing used PBMCs. Source of these receptors: a male donor in good health and CMV-seronegative.

This chain connects TRBV30 to TRBJ1-2, with a weak D call TRBD1 (5 bases). V lost 0 bases and J lost 12, with 11 bases in between. Germline V lookup: CDR1 GTSNPN, CDR2 SVGIG (reference sequence). CDR3 length: 11 amino acids. DNA of the CDR3: TGTGCCTGGAGTGTTGGACACGGGCACACCTTC. Translated: CAWSVGHGHTF.

The J gene is TRBJ2-7, the V gene TRBV5-4; 8 bases align to TRBD1. Per germline, CDR1 SGHNT and CDR2 YYREEE (reference sequence). CDR3 length: 14 amino acids. The junction had 10 bases not matched to a gene; V was cut back by 5 bases and J by 6 bases. Written as DNA, the CDR3 is TGTGCCAGCAGATTTAGGCCGACAGGGGCCGAGCAGTACTTC. This gives the protein CASRFRPTGAEQYF.

This CDR3 reads CASSSRLATNEKLFF. CDR3 in DNA: TGTGCCAGTAGTTCCCGTCTTGCAACTAATGAAAAACTGTTTTTT. The rearrangement uses TRBV19 and TRBJ1-4; D unresolved. Per the germline V gene, CDR1 is LNHDA and CDR2 is SQIVND (reference sequence). V lost 5 bases, J lost 0 bases, and 10 bases lay in between. The length of the CDR3 is 15 residues.

The rearrangement uses TRBV6-1 and TRBJ1-1, with D unclear. V gave up 10 bases and J gave up 0 bases, with 12 bases separating them. Germline CDR1 and CDR2: MNHNS and SASEGT. The CDR3 runs 13 residues. CDR3 in amino acids: CANTPLLNTEAFF. CDR3 nucleotides: TGTGCCAACACCCCCCTCCTGAACACTGAAGCTTTCTTT.

The chain is built from TRBV28 and TRBJ1-1, with D hard to call. The CDR3 totals 12 residues. Trimming left V 5 bases short and J 7 bases short, with 11 bases between. Germline lookup yields CDR1 MDHEN and CDR2 SYDVKM. CDR3 amino acids: CASSRLGSEAFF. The CDR3 bases are TGTGCCAGCAGTAGGTTGGGCAGTGAAGCTTTCTTT.

This rearrangement joins TRBV19 to TRBJ2-7; a weak D match, TRBD1 (5 bases). The V end lost 1 base, the J end lost 2 bases, and 12 bases lay between the germline ends. The germline gives CDR1 LNHDA, CDR2 SQIVND (reference sequence). The length of the CDR3 is 15 residues. The CDR3 DNA follows: TGTGCCAGTAGTATAGGCCCTTCAGGGACCTACGAGCAGTACTTC. It translates to CASSIGPSGTYEQYF.

The V call is TRBV6-1, the J call TRBJ1-2, with 7 positions matching TRBD1. Trimming took 5 bases from V and 5 from J; bases not matched to a gene: 8. From germline, CDR1 is MNHNS and CDR2 SASEGT. The CDR3 totals 14 residues. CDR3 DNA sequence: TGTGCCAGCAGTCGAACAGGGGATGGTTATGGCTACACCTTC. Protein sequence: CASSRTGDGYGYTF.

The CDR3 DNA reads TGTGCCACGTTGTACTATGGCTACACCTTC. Its protein is CATLYYGYTF. The chain couples TRBV6-5 to TRBJ1-2; D not certain. The germline V gene has CDR1 MNHEY and CDR2 SVGAGI. The CDR3 has 10 amino acids. The V gene lost 10 bases and the J gene lost 3 bases, with 6 bases spanning the gap.

This chain joins TRBV5-6 and TRBJ2-7, with D perhaps matching TRBD2 (6 bases). Trimming removed 4 bases from V and 3 bases from J, with 11 bases in between. The CDR3 sequence is 13 residues long. The germline CDR1 and CDR2 sequences are SGHDT and YYEEEE. The CDR3 region is CASSVVDYYEQYF. For the CDR3, the DNA is TGTGCCAGCAGCGTAGTGGACTACTACGAGCAGTACTTC.

Comments on this clone: Other DNA sequences in this specimen translate into the identical CDR3. The chain recombines TRBV5-1 with TRBJ2-1, with TRBD1 identical over 7 bases. In germline, CDR1 is SGHRS, CDR2 YFSETQ. The V segment lost 4 bases and the J segment 7 bases; nucleotides outside the gene matches: 8. This CDR3 region has 14 residues. CDR3 sequence: CASSQGQAGNEQFF. The CDR3 bases are TGCGCCAGCAGCCAAGGACAGGCTGGGAATGAGCAGTTCTTC.

The V gene is TRBV5-8, the J gene TRBJ2-1, with D possibly TRBD1 on 6 matching bases. V was trimmed by 4 bases and J by 0 bases, leaving 11 bases between them. Germline CDR1 and CDR2: SGHTS and YDEGEE. The CDR3 has 15 residues. The DNA of the CDR3 is TGTGCCAGCAGCCCGGGACATAGCTCCTACAATGAGCAGTTCTTC. This codes for CASSPGHSSYNEQFF.

This clone was counted a single time. The CDR3 region has the DNA TGCGCCAGCAGCCTTGGGCGGGGAAGCGACACAGATACGCAGTATTTT. This codes for CASSLGRGSDTDTQYF. This sequence joins TRBV5-1 and TRBJ2-3; the D gene is possibly TRBD2 (6 bases). Germline assignment: CDR1 SGHRS and CDR2 YFSETQ. V was clipped by 4 bases and J by 2 bases, with 17 bases between them. This CDR3 comprises 16 residues.

This clone showed up just a few times. The chain couples TRBV6-6 to TRBJ1-2; tentatively, D is TRBD1 (5 bases). The CDR3 totals 13 residues. CDR1 and CDR2 from the germline V gene are MNHNY and SVGAGI (reference sequence). Trimming left V 2 bases short and J 2 bases short, with 6 bases between. CDR3 sequence (DNA): TGTGCCAGCAGTTACGGGGGGAACTATGGCTACACCTTC. Amino acids: CASSYGGNYGYTF.

J is TRBJ2-1 and V is TRBV11-2; TRBD1 is a possible D gene (5 bases). CDR1 is SGHAT and CDR2 is FQNNGV in the germline V gene. CDR3 length equals 14 residues. The V gene lost 3 bases and the J gene lost 7 bases, with 13 bases spanning the gap. The CDR3 is CASSLGPLRNEQFF. The CDR3 nucleotides are TGTGCCAGCAGCTTGGGGCCTCTTCGGAATGAGCAGTTCTTC. Complete variable domain (other parts from reference TRBV11-2 and TRBJ2-1): EAGVAQSPRYKIIEKRQSVAFWCNPISGHATLYWYQQILGQGPKLLIQFQNNGVVDDSQLPKDRFSAERLKGVDSTLKIQPAKLEDSAVYLCASSLGPLRNEQFFGPGTRLTVL.

The genes are TRBV27 and TRBJ2-1; TRBD2 matches 10 bases. Germline V gives CDR1 MNHEY, CDR2 SMNVEV (reference sequence). The ends lost 1 base at V and 8 bases at J; junction bases unmatched: 8. This CDR3 has 16 residues. CDR3 sequence (DNA): TGTGCCAGCAGTTTATGGGCTAGCGGGGGCGGCGATGAGCAGTTCTTC. This sequence encodes CASSLWASGGGDEQFF.

The V call is TRBV5-1, the J call TRBJ2-1, with 13 bases matching TRBD2. With 3 bases clipped from V and 3 bases from J, the junction kept 12 bases outside the gene matches. Per germline, CDR1 SGHRS and CDR2 YFSETQ. CDR3 size: 19 residues. CDR3 DNA sequence: TGCGCCAGCAGCTCCCTAGGACTAGCGGGGGCAACATACTACAATGAGCAGTTCTTC. It codes for CASSSLGLAGATYYNEQFF.

The V gene is TRBV30, the J gene TRBJ1-2; perhaps TRBD1 as D (5 bases). Trimming took 5 bases from V and 9 from J, leaving 16 bases between them. The CDR3 consists of 12 residues. CDR1 and CDR2 (germline): GTSNPN, SVGIG (reference sequence). CDR3 region: CAWPGQGGSYTF. CDR3 sequence (DNA): TGTGCCTGGCCAGGGCAGGGCGGTAGCTACACCTTC.

This rearrangement joins TRBV6-6 to TRBJ2-5; tentatively, D is TRBD2 (7 bases). CDR1 is MNHNY, CDR2 SVGAGI, per germline (reference sequence). V lost 5 bases and J lost 4, with 17 bases in between. This CDR3 is built from 15 residues. CDR3 nucleotide sequence: TGTGCCAGCAGTGACACGGGGGGCGCGGGAGAGACCCAGTACTTC. It codes for CASSDTGGAGETQYF.

The rearrangement uses TRBV2 and TRBJ1-5; TRBD1 agrees at 8 bases. In germline, CDR1 is SNHLY, CDR2 FYNNEI. The CDR3 has 15 residues. Unmatched junction bases numbered 6, after V lost 5 bases and J lost 3 bases. The CDR3 sequence: CASSSGQGNNQPQHF. The CDR3 region has the DNA TGTGCCAGCAGTTCCGGACAGGGCAACAATCAGCCCCAGCATTTT.

This clone was seen once. The chain combines TRBV6-6 with TRBJ1-5; 9 positions agree with TRBD1. Germline V gene lookup returns CDR1 MNHNY and CDR2 SVGAGI (reference sequence). The CDR3 extends over 15 amino acids. V shed 6 bases, J shed 5 bases, and the junction held 8 bases outside the gene matches. CDR3 in DNA: TGTGCCAGCAGCCGGGGACAGGGAGGCGATCAGCCCCAGCATTTT. Translated, it gives CASSRGQGGDQPQHF.

The V call is TRBV19, the J call TRBJ1-1; D perhaps matches TRBD1 (5 bases). Germline values: CDR1 LNHDA, CDR2 SQIVND (reference sequence). V lost 6 bases and J 3 bases, leaving 11 bases between the germline ends. The CDR3 is 13 residues long. CDR3 DNA: TGTGCCAGTAGCACGACAGTAGACACTGAAGCTTTCTTT. Encoded protein: CASSTTVDTEAFF.

In regard to this clone: The sample has other DNA sequences that encode this CDR3 too. The gene calls are TRBV5-1 and TRBJ2-2; D uncertain. The CDR3 consists of 14 residues. Germline-derived CDR1 and CDR2 are SGHRS and YFSETQ. Deletions cut 1 base from V and 2 bases from J, with 6 bases between. Here the CDR3 reads CASSLSGNTGELFF. The CDR3, as DNA: TGCGCCAGCAGCTTGTCAGGAAACACCGGGGAGCTGTTTTTT.

This chain joins TRBV7-5 and TRBJ2-7; the D call in the table, TRBD1, was not verified against the DNA. TRBV7-5 is noted as a pseudogene. The CDR3 loop spans 12 amino acids. The CDR3 region has the DNA TGTGTCAGAAGCTCGAGGGGGCCCGAGCAGTACTTC. It specifies CVRSSRGPEQYF.

The gene calls are TRBV10-3 and TRBJ1-1, with D possibly being TRBD1 (5 bases). The CDR3 contains 14 residues. V was cut by 3 bases and J by 7 bases, with 15 bases left in between. Germline lookup yields CDR1 ENHRY and CDR2 SYGVKD. The CDR3 DNA reads TGTGCCATCAGTGACCCCGCTGCGGGGGGTGAAGCTTTCTTT. Translation: CAISDPAAGGEAFF.

The chain joins TRBV6-5 to TRBJ2-5, with D perhaps TRBD2 (5 bases). With 5 bases removed from V and 5 bases from J, the gap between germline ends came to 15 bases. The CDR3 length is 14 residues. Germline CDR1 and CDR2: MNHEY and SVGAGI. CDR3 loop: CASSELRRRETQYF. The DNA of the CDR3 is TGTGCCAGCAGTGAACTCAGGCGGAGGGAGACCCAGTACTTC.

The chain uses TRBV4-2 and TRBJ2-7, with 7 bases identical to TRBD1. After removal of 0 bases from V and 5 bases from J, the junction contained 7 bases not matched to a gene. The CDR3 consists of 15 residues. CDR1 is LGHNA and CDR2 is YNFKEQ in the germline V gene. CDR3 sequence reads: CASSQEGGGPHEQYF. The DNA for the CDR3 is TGTGCCAGCAGCCAAGAAGGGGGCGGTCCCCACGAGCAGTACTTC.

The rearrangement links TRBV6-5 to TRBJ2-7, with D hard to call. The CDR3 contains 14 residues. The V end lost 4 bases, the J end lost 3 bases, and 13 bases lay between the germline ends. Germline lookup yields CDR1 MNHEY and CDR2 SVGAGI. CDR3 in amino acids: CASSFGRNGYEQYF. The DNA for the CDR3 is TGTGCCAGCAGTTTCGGCAGGAACGGCTACGAGCAGTACTTC.

The chain carries TRBV7-8 and TRBJ2-5, with 8 bases that match TRBD1. CDR3 size: 17 residues. Germline CDR1 reads SGHVS; CDR2 reads FQNEAQ. After removal of 3 bases from V and 3 bases from J, the junction contained 12 bases not matched to a gene. CDR3 DNA: TGTGCCAGCAGCTTTTCGACAGGGGCGACTCTTAAAGAGACCCAGTACTTC. Its translation: CASSFSTGATLKETQYF.

In this sample, this clone turned up once. The chain is built from TRBV27 and TRBJ1-5, with 7 bases aligning to TRBD1. J lost 0 bases, V lost 5 bases, and 7 bases had no gene match. The germline V gene has CDR1 MNHEY and CDR2 SMNVEV (reference sequence). The CDR3 consists of 16 residues. The CDR3 DNA follows: TGTGCCAGCAGTATAACAGGGGCAACTAGCAATCAGCCCCAGCATTTT. It is translated as CASSITGATSNQPQHF.

The rearrangement links TRBV10-2 to TRBJ2-3; 7 nucleotides agree with TRBD2. The CDR3 length is 15 residues. After removal of 5 bases from V and 7 bases from J, the junction contained 12 bases not matched to a gene. Germline V CDR1 and CDR2: WSHSY, SAAADI. CDR3 sequence: CASSPEGAGWHTQYF. In DNA form, the CDR3 reads TGCGCCAGCAGTCCCGAGGGAGCGGGGTGGCATACGCAGTATTTT.